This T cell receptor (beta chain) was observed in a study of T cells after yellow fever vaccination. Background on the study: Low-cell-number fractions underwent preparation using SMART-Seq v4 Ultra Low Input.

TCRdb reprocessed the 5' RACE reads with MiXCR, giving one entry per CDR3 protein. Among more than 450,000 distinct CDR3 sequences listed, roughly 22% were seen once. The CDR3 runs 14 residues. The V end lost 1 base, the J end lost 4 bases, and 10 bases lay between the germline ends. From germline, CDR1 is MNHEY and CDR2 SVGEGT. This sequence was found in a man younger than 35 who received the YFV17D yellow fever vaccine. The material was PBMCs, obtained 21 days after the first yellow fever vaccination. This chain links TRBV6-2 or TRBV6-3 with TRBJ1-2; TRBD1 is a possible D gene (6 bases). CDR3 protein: CASSYLDSSYGYTF. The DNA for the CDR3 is TGTGCCAGCAGTTACTTGGACAGCAGCTATGGCTACACCTTC.